This TCR beta chain was recovered during a study of cytomegalovirus exposure and HLA in healthy donors (dated by TCRdb to 2017 to 2019). Looking at the study overall: An earlier analysis of roughly 610 of the donors reported 276 Gb of sequence data and 117 million unique TCR beta sequences obtained from some 170 million T cells. Roughly 290 gigabases of sequencing data and 70 million to 100 million unique TCR sequences made up an early release that covered 500 to 700 HLA-typed donors. Of the roughly 390 genotyped donors, roughly 80% fell in the genetic ancestry cluster associated with self-reported Caucasian donors. The aim of the study was to test whether cataloging public T cell receptors could identify signatures of past pathogen exposure. The study used immunosequencing to profile the T cell repertoires of 666 subjects and linked those repertoires to cytomegalovirus serostatus. Besides the first cohort of 500 to 700 subjects, a separate validation cohort made up of roughly 130 different subjects was used. The study combined high-throughput TCR immunosequencing, statistical association of individual TCRs with disease status, and machine learning to predict cytomegalovirus infection status. A later analysis re-analyzed previously published TCR beta repertoires from 550 to 700 donors and added high-resolution HLA genotyping to study TCR occurrence patterns. Rather than drawing on any new phenotypic data, the later analysis identified candidate immune exposures from TCR beta sequences and the way those sequences occurred across donors. An earlier analysis of some 500 of the donors used high-throughput TCR beta sequencing to judge whether each TCR beta V gene segment behaved as functional or pseudogenic. Donor age, sex, ethnicity and CMV serostatus were collected together with the repertoire data. In a later genetic analysis, genome-wide SNP genotypes for about three fifths of the roughly 670 donors were used, and that subset was treated as a discovery cohort. All discovery cohort repertoires had been generated on a single sequencing platform. HLA typing included class I and class II loci at four-digit resolution. The number of typed donors differed by locus: about 620-640 for A, B, C, DRB1 and DQB1; about 520 for DQA1; 606 for DPA1; and around 490 for DPB1. Roughly five DR-DQ haplotypes were treated as single units for association and clustering because of strong linkage in the cohort. On average, roughly 200,000 unique TCR beta nucleotide sequences were sequenced per donor among some 430 genotyped donors of the cohort, with roughly 18% of those sequences being non-productive. General findings and caveats noted by the study authors: An earlier analysis of 587 of the donors showed that most TCR beta V segments appeared in productive rearrangements either about 90% or about 30% of the time, which broadly matched IMGT annotations. According to a later genetic analysis, donors in an Asian-associated ancestry cluster had fewer N-insertions in productive TCRs than the roughly 670-donor mean. Immune exposure information for the cohort was limited to CMV serostatus. In a later analysis, HLA-associated TCR beta chains showed more clonal expansion and lower generation probabilities than non-associated chains that were equally common. A cluster of highly shared sequence variants was judged likely to be a technical artifact of the sequencing pipeline. A later genetic analysis associated a missense DCLRE1C variant with V-gene and J-gene trimming of TCR beta chains, and an independent cohort replicated the association. This cohort had only TCR beta chains sequenced, and the lack of alpha or paired-chain data limited which features could be detected. According to a later analysis, TCR association rates differed among HLA loci, with DRB1 alleles showing the most associated TCRs and HLA-C alleles showing the fewest. The classifier was reported to diagnose cytomegalovirus status with high specificity and sensitivity in both the original and validation cohorts. Linkage disequilibrium might explain the correlated functional status among segregating V segments, but an unknown experimental factor could not be ruled out. Because counts were too low, approximately 18 rarely observed V segments, including chromosome 9 orphons, were excluded from the earlier analysis of fewer than 650 of the donors. Sequencing depth was assumed to be roughly uniform across donors in the presence/absence analyses, though that assumption may not hold. A further reported finding was that TCR beta sequences accurately predicted the HLA-A and HLA-B alleles for most subjects in the first cohort. The study gave a list of more than 150 TCR beta chains associated with cytomegalovirus. The authors suggested that the approach could potentially be generalized to other disease states and immunological phenotypes. Several of the top co-occurrence clusters appeared to be linked to parvovirus B19, influenza, CMV and Epstein-Barr virus, according to a later analysis. In a later analysis, more than 15,000 TCR beta sequences were associated with specific HLA alleles at a false discovery rate of 0.05. Because the 87-base-pair reads could not distinguish some IMGT-functional V segments, including TRBV6-2 and TRBV6-3, those segments were excluded. Assigning TCR associations to individual alleles was difficult when HLA alleles, especially DR and DQ, strongly co-occurred. Most TCR sequences were seen in very few donors, while some public TCRs were found in many individuals. Because some donors lacked HLA typing at each locus, the association tests relied only on the typed subset. Three of the identified cytomegalovirus-associated TCR beta chains were confirmed in vitro to be specific for cytomegalovirus antigens. According to a later analysis, most CMV-associated TCR beta chains appeared to be HLA-restricted, and the HLA associations seemed to be driven largely by CMV exposure.

The library relied on the immunoSEQ multiplex PCR assay. A mixture of 60 forward primers for TCR Vbeta segments and 13 reverse primers for TCR Jbeta segments was used in the multiplex PCR. The CDR3 region of rearranged TCR beta genes was amplified from genomic DNA with a multiplex PCR assay. The Illumina HiSeq System was used to sequence the amplified TCR beta libraries as 87-base-pair reads. Concerning the study's data processing: A later analysis tallied 75 million to 95 million unique TCR beta chains across the 660 or so repertoires, and about 12 million of those chains were shared by two or more donors. Raw reads were error-corrected and collapsed into unique sequences by a nearest-neighbor algorithm in which closely related sequences were merged to remove PCR and sequencing errors. To assign V, D and J gene segments, CDR3 sequences were aligned to IMGT reference sequences. For a sequence to be retained, a match of at least six nucleotides was required to both a V gene segment and a J gene segment. Rearrangements were classified as productive when the CDR3 lacked stop codons and remained in frame with V and J, and all other rearrangements were classified as non-productive. Following IMGT convention, CDR3 was defined as the stretch from the second conserved V-encoded cysteine to the conserved J-encoded phenylalanine. Sequences without an unambiguous match to a single V gene segment were excluded from the earlier analysis of a few hundred of the donors. In an earlier analysis of 450 to 700 of the donors, V segments were called functional above 56.7% productive rearrangements and were called segregating when the between-donor standard deviation exceeded 5%. To diagnose cytomegalovirus status from the catalog of TCR beta chain sequences, a statistical classification framework was built. V and J gene assignment, in a later analysis, came from comparing TCR nucleotide sequences with IMGT/GENE-DB human TR gene sequences. The TCRdist pipeline was used in a later analysis to assign CDR3 sequences and most-parsimonious VDJ recombination scenarios. In a later analysis, every TCR beta chain was defined by the combination of its CDR3 amino acid sequence and its V-gene family, and reads without a unique V-gene family were dropped. A later analysis removed 500 to 650 highly shared, low-generation-probability nucleotide sequences to deal with suspected cross-contamination and a sequencing artifact. For each public chain, a later analysis derived a clonal expansion index from normalized ranks of inferred template counts within each repertoire. Generation probabilities in a later analysis came from a VDJ recombination model fitted to out-of-frame rearrangements, and those results were checked against IGoR. In a later analysis, TCR-TCR, TCR-HLA and TCR-CMV co-occurrence was scored with hypergeometric tests, and a repertoire-size bias correction was applied to TCR pairs. To estimate false discovery rates, a later analysis permuted the HLA or CMV assignments 20 times. In a later analysis, co-occurring TCRs were grouped with DBSCAN, and TCRdist sequence similarity was added when clustering was performed within HLA-allele-positive subsets. Repertoires with fewer than 30,000 or more than 120,000 public chains were left out of co-occurrence clustering, as were about 5 repertoires with anomalous nucleotide sharing. TCRdb limited this immuneACCESS table to in-frame rearrangements with V and J called. A share of clones is missing; checked studies link under half to unresolved V genes, and the rest is unexplained. Clonal size and the V and J genes are those of that table, whereas D and trimming came from the DNA. This sample is represented by some 120,000 clones; around 77% of them were singletons. The ten largest clones capture less than 6% of the sample.

Concerning this clone itself: No cognate antigen has been identified for it. No base quality information exists; no much larger clone differs at one position.

The cohort was made up of several hundred healthy bone marrow donors. At the time of sampling, all cohort members were nominally healthy, though unrecorded immune exposures were likely present. The donor was CMV seropositive and was included in the group of 250 to 300 seropositive cohort members. Each donor provided a peripheral blood sample, and peripheral blood mononuclear cells were used for TCR beta sequencing. The Qiagen DNeasy Blood Extraction Kit was used to extract genomic DNA from the blood cell samples. V loses 5 bases at its end and J loses 0 bases; junction bases beyond the gene matches: 2. The CDR3 goes from the cysteine to the phenylalanine over 13 residues. Just CDR3 DNA is preserved here, 39 bases in frame from base 1. CDR1 and CDR2 (SGHKS, YYEKEE) derive from the germline V gene (reference sequence).

The chain is assembled from TRBV5-5 and TRBJ2-7, and 7 junctional nucleotides match TRBD1. Specimen: PBMCs. The sequence derives from a man younger than 35 in good health and CMV-seropositive. The CDR3 region: CASRTGPSYEQYF. In nucleotide form, the sequence is TGTGCCAGCAGGACAGGGCCCTCCTACGAGCAGTACTTC. Outside the CDR3, residues come from the reference TRBV5-5 and TRBJ2-7 proteins, so the full variable domain is: DAGVTQSPTHLIKTRGQQVTLRCSPISGHKSVSWYQQVLGQGPQFIFQYYEKEERGRGNFPDRFSARQFPNYSSELNVNALLLGDSALYLCASRTGPSYEQYFGPGTRLTVT.